This TCR beta chain was recorded in a study of blood T cell repertoires in COVID-19. Study summary: Whether acute or convalescent, the COVID-19 samples came from the United States, Italy and Spain. T cells, B-cell-depleted T cells, or PBMCs supplied cDNA or gDNA.

Per the study methods: Amplified reference gene primers provided the basis for estimating nucleated cell counts. Some clones are missing from TCRdb's copy, which holds only in-frame ones; the method was immunoSEQ multiplex PCR. That table supplies the V and J calls and clone size; D and trimming were determined from the DNA. The table shows under 250,000 clones, with over 70% occurring only once. Germline CDR1 reads LGHDT; CDR2 reads YNNKEL (reference sequence). The CDR3 totals 14 residues. Trimming shortened V by 1 base and J by 3 bases, and 7 bases separated the two germline ends. In this sample, this clone turned up a few times.

The chain carries TRBV3-1 (or the pseudogene TRBV3-2) and TRBJ1-5; unclear D gene. The receptor was derived from a woman aged 50 to 65 with acute or convalescent COVID-19. Input material: peripheral blood. CDR3 coding DNA: TGTGCCAGCAGCCAAGGCAGGTTCAATCAGCCCCAGCATTTT. Translated, it gives CASSQGRFNQPQHF.